A single sample is the source of the 19 T cell receptor beta chains below, sequenced in a study of OX40 agonist ivuxolimab in advanced cancers. TCRdb's copy holds only in-frame clones and misses some; the assay was immunoSEQ multiplex PCR. The table includes about 79,000 clones, approximately 84% detected once. Here the sequenced sample was CD4+ or CD8+ T cells sorted from blood, taken in a trial of the OX40 agonist ivuxolimab. The receptors were gathered from an adult with an advanced solid tumor such as melanoma, head and neck, liver or kidney cancer.

A remark on this clone: At one end the junction does not follow the germline gene, possibly because of a read error. This rearrangement joins TRBV7-7 to TRBJ2-1; the D gene is possibly TRBD1 (6 bases). The CDR3 extends over 15 amino acids. In germline, CDR1 is SSHAT, CDR2 FNYEAQ (reference sequence). CDR3 sequence reads: CASSLSGQGINEQFF. DNA for the CDR3: TGTGCTAGCAGCTTATCCGGGCAGGGGATAAATGAGCAGTTCTTC.

The chain couples TRBV7-9 to TRBJ2-7; D may correspond to TRBD1 or TRBD2 (5 bases each). The CDR3 is 13 residues long. The V and J ends lost 3 bases and 10 bases respectively, with 16 bases between them. The germline V gene has CDR1 SEHNR and CDR2 FQNEAQ (reference sequence). In DNA, the CDR3 is TGTGCCAGCAGCTTGGGACCCGGGGTCTTACAGTACTTC. It is translated as CASSLGPGVLQYF.

The chain uses TRBV7-9 and TRBJ2-3; TRBD2 aligns across 7 bases. Germline values: CDR1 SEHNR, CDR2 FQNEAQ (reference sequence). The V gene end was trimmed by 5 bases and the J gene end by 2 bases; junction bases not matched to a gene: 13. The CDR3 covers 17 residues. CDR3 nucleotide sequence: TGTGCCAGCAGCCCCTCCCCCTCTAGCGGCTCCACAGATACGCAGTATTTT. Residues: CASSPSPSSGSTDTQYF. Looking up the rest from reference TRBV7-9 and TRBJ2-3 gives the full variable domain: DTGVSQNPRHKITKRGQNVTFRCDPISEHNRLYWYRQTLGQGPEFLTYFQNEAQLEKSRLLSDRFSAERPKGSFSTLEIQRTEQGDSAMYLCASSPSPSSGSTDTQYFGPGTRLTVL.

The chain recombines TRBV5-4 with TRBJ2-5; maybe TRBD2 (5 bases). The V and J ends lost 4 bases and 3 bases respectively, with 13 bases between them. In germline, CDR1 is SGHNT, CDR2 YYREEE (reference sequence). The CDR3 totals 14 residues. CDR3 DNA: TGTGCCAGCAGCCAGAGGACGGGGAAAGAGACCCAGTACTTC. This encodes CASSQRTGKETQYF.

This clone turned up a few times. The rearrangement uses TRBV4-2 and TRBJ2-2; 8 bases map to TRBD1. The V gene end was trimmed by 1 base and the J gene end by 2 bases; junction bases not matched to a gene: 9. This CDR3 is 18 amino acids long. CDR1 is LGHNA, CDR2 YNFKEQ, per germline. The CDR3 DNA reads as TGTGCCAGCAGCCAAGTTCAGGCGGACAGGGTAAACACCGGGGAGCTGTTTTTT. Its protein is CASSQVQADRVNTGELFF.

The rearrangement uses TRBV29-1 and TRBJ2-5; a weak D match, TRBD2 (6 bases). With 3 bases removed from V and 5 bases from J, the gap between germline ends came to 19 bases. This CDR3 is built from 15 residues. Germline CDR1 reads SQVTM; CDR2 reads ANQGSEA. As DNA, the CDR3 is TGCAGCGTTGACGAACGACCTCTAGGAGGGGAGACCCAGTACTTC. Translated: CSVDERPLGGETQYF.

The V call is TRBV30, the J call TRBJ1-4; tentative D call: TRBD1 (6 bases). V dropped 8 bases and J dropped 8 bases, with 18 bases sitting between them. Germline loops: CDR1 GTSNPN, CDR2 SVGIG (reference sequence). The CDR3 contains 13 residues. In DNA form, the CDR3 reads TGTGCCGGCTTGGGGGCTGGGGAAGAAAAACTGTTTTTT. Translated: CAGLGAGEEKLFF.

The chain recombines TRBV4-2 with TRBJ1-2; TRBD1 aligns across 11 bases. The CDR3 is 14 amino acids. Germline V gives CDR1 LGHNA, CDR2 YNFKEQ. The trim removed 1 base at V and 6 bases at J, leaving 1 base unmatched. The CDR3 protein is CASSQGGQGDGYTF. In DNA form, the CDR3 reads TGTGCCAGCAGCCAAGGGGGACAGGGGGATGGCTACACCTTC.

This chain uses TRBV7-2 with TRBJ2-1; D uncertain. Germline loops: CDR1 SGHTA, CDR2 FQGNSA. The CDR3 runs to 15 residues. V lost 2 bases to trimming and J lost 3 bases, with 11 bases between them. CDR3 bases: TGTGCCAGCAGCTTAAGCAAGGCGCACTACAATGAGCAGTTCTTC. The encoded protein is CASSLSKAHYNEQFF.

This clone was detected a few times. The V and J genes are TRBV5-6 and TRBJ2-6; D unresolved. This CDR3 is 19 amino acids long. CDR1 is SGHDT and CDR2 is YYEEEE in the germline V gene. V lost 6 bases and J lost 4, with 26 bases in between. The CDR3 spells CASKLFHAPGQLGANVLTF. The CDR3 coding sequence is TGTGCCAGCAAGCTTTTTCACGCCCCCGGGCAGTTGGGGGCCAACGTCCTGACTTTC. The complete variable domain, with remaining parts taken from reference TRBV5-6 and TRBJ2-6, reads DAGVTQSPTHLIKTRGQQVTLRCSPKSGHDTVSWYQQALGQGPQFIFQYYEEEERQRGNFPDRFSGHQFPNYSSELNVNALLLGDSALYLCASKLFHAPGQLGANVLTFGAGSRLTVL.

The V gene is TRBV7-6, the J gene TRBJ2-2; D is possibly TRBD1 (6 bases). Germline CDR1 is SGHVS and CDR2 is FNYEAQ. The V and J ends lost 6 bases and 5 bases respectively, with 13 bases between them. The CDR3 runs to 14 residues. The CDR3 DNA follows: TGTGCCAGCAGGACAGGACAGAGTACCGGGGAGCTGTTTTTT. It encodes CASRTGQSTGELFF.

This clone has only one observation. The chain carries TRBV30 and TRBJ1-1, with D maybe TRBD1 (5 bases). CDR1 and CDR2 from the germline V gene are GTSNPN and SVGIG (reference sequence). Trimming left V 2 bases short and J 2 bases short, with 9 bases between. CDR3 size: 13 residues. CDR3 amino acids: CAWSRQLNTEAFF. The CDR3 coding sequence is TGTGCCTGGAGTAGACAGCTAAACACTGAAGCTTTCTTT.

The gene calls are TRBV4-3 and TRBJ2-7; tentatively, D is TRBD1 or TRBD2 (5 bases each). CDR3 length: 14 amino acids. Trimming stripped 5 bases from V and 2 bases from J, with 13 bases between. CDR1 is LGHNA and CDR2 is YSLEER in the germline V gene. As DNA, the CDR3 is TGCGCCAGCAGCTCTAAATTGGGGGCCTACGAGCAGTACTTC. The encoded protein is CASSSKLGAYEQYF.

V is TRBV21-1 and J is TRBJ2-7; TRBD2 is taken as the D call from the table, unchecked against the DNA. TRBV21-1 corresponds to a pseudogene. The CDR3 consists of 13 residues. CDR3 sequence reads: CASSKALDYEQYF. DNA for the CDR3: TGTGCCAGCAGCAAAGCGCTAGACTACGAGCAGTACTTC.

This clone was observed a handful of times. The V gene is TRBV5-1, the J gene TRBJ2-5; D gene ambiguous. The V gene lost 0 bases and the J gene lost 2 bases, with 8 bases spanning the gap. Germline CDR1 reads SGHRS; CDR2 reads YFSETQ. This CDR3 comprises 14 residues. CDR3 sequence: CASSLGSPQETQYF. The CDR3 DNA reads TGCGCCAGCAGCTTGGGTAGCCCTCAAGAGACCCAGTACTTC.

The rearrangement joins TRBV5-1 to TRBJ2-1, with 8 positions matching TRBD2. The germline V gene has CDR1 SGHRS and CDR2 YFSETQ. The CDR3 loop spans 16 amino acids. V lost 3 bases to trimming and J lost 3 bases; unmatched junction nucleotides: 8. The CDR3 reads CASSSAPSGFYNEQFF. In DNA, the CDR3 is TGCGCCAGCAGCTCGGCGCCTAGCGGGTTCTACAATGAGCAGTTCTTC.

V gene TRBV18 combines with J gene TRBJ2-6, with 8 bases identical to TRBD1. The J segment lost 0 bases and the V segment lost 3 bases, leaving 7 bases of the junction unmatched. The CDR3 runs to 18 residues. Germline-derived CDR1 and CDR2 are KGHSH and LQKENI. The CDR3 is CASSPRQGINSGANVLTF. The CDR3 nucleotides read TGTGCCAGCTCACCGAGACAGGGGATAAACTCTGGGGCCAACGTCCTGACTTTC.

This clone was counted a single time. The CDR3 DNA sequence: TGCGCCAGCAGCCGACGGACAGGGGGCTCCTACGAGCAGTACTTC. Protein: CASSRRTGGSYEQYF. V gene TRBV4-3 combines with J gene TRBJ2-7; 10 bases align to TRBD1. This CDR3 region has 15 residues. The V gene's germline CDR1 is LGHNA and CDR2 YSLEER. V shed 4 bases, J shed 0 bases, and the junction held 3 bases outside the gene matches.

The chain links TRBV7-2 to TRBJ2-7; D may be TRBD2 (5 bases). This CDR3 spans 15 amino acids. The V gene's germline CDR1 is SGHTA and CDR2 FQGNSA. Trimming pared 5 bases from V and 1 base from J, leaving 15 bases between. DNA of the CDR3: TGTGCCAGCAGCCCCGGAGGTTATCAGTCCTACGAGCAGTACTTC. Residues: CASSPGGYQSYEQYF.